This T cell receptor beta chain was profiled in a study of cytomegalovirus exposure and HLA in healthy donors. Study-level results: Indistinguishable V segments, including TRBV6-2 and TRBV6-3, were excluded. Immune exposure information comprised only CMV serostatus.

The PCR employed 60 Vbeta primers together with 13 Jbeta primers. The table came from immunoSEQ multiplex PCR; TCRdb's copy has only in-frame clones and leaves some out. The repertoire consists of roughly 70,000 clones, with roughly four fifths occurring once and the leading ten covering 6.3%. As to this clone: The antigen is not known.

V lost 0 bases and J 3 bases, leaving 7 bases between the germline ends. The CDR3 covers 13 residues. Germline V CDR1 and CDR2: SGHDT, YYEEEE. The chain has TRBV5-6 and TRBJ2-7; D gene unclear. This TCR was sampled from a man between 50 and 59 years old in good health and CMV-seronegative. The sample comprised PBMCs. CDR3 region: CASSLGAFYEQYF. Here the CDR3 DNA reads TGTGCCAGCAGCTTGGGGGCCTTCTACGAGCAGTACTTC.